This T cell receptor (beta chain) was recovered during a study of T cell responses to AZD1222 COVID-19 vaccine. Study-wide findings and caveats: Recipients of AZD1222 seropositive at baseline numbered only 5 or 6. Mostly white British, mostly female donors; authors suggested clonal diversity may be underestimated.

Libraries were prepared by immunoSEQ multiplex PCR; TCRdb keeps only in-frame clonotypes and omits some of them. The sample includes some 150,000 clones, roughly 90% of them seen just once. Trimming removed 3 bases from V and 0 bases from J, with 8 bases in between. The CDR3 is 15 amino acids. CDR1 is WNHNN, CDR2 SYGVQD, per germline (reference sequence). This clone has just a few counts. Antigen: not known. Pooling covered second doses at about 4 or about 12 weeks. The sample consisted of peripheral blood, taken 28 days after the second AZD1222 dose. This chain connects TRBV10-1 to TRBJ2-2; a possible D gene is TRBD2 (5 bases). The receptor was derived from an adult who received the AZD1222 COVID-19 vaccine. The CDR3: CASSDRDTNTGELFF. In nucleotides, the CDR3 is TGCGCCAGCAGTGATCGGGATACGAACACCGGGGAGCTGTTTTTT.